Listed below are T cell receptor beta chains from one sample, sequenced in a study of cytomegalovirus exposure and HLA in healthy donors. The protocol was immunoSEQ multiplex PCR, while the TCRdb copy is restricted to in-frame clones and leaves out a portion. The sample table includes tens of thousands of clones. The sample taken for sequencing was PBMCs. Receptor source: a man aged 30-40 years in good health and CMV-seropositive. The CDR3 runs from the conserved cysteine through the conserved F or W. The D gene is left open where the match is weak. Size is omitted from some rows. Given values are once, few, many or a class for expanded clones.

len: 16; j_gene: TRBJ2-1; abundance: NA; d_gene: TRBD1; v_gene: TRBV30; CDR3aa: CAWSVRGGQSDNEQFF; CDR3nt: TGTGCCTGGAGTGTACGTGGGGGACAGAGCGACAATGAGCAGTTCTTC
len: 14; j_gene: TRBJ1-1; abundance: NA; d_gene: NA; v_gene: TRBV4-2; CDR3aa: CASSREKVNTEAFF; CDR3nt: TGTGCCAGCAGCCGGGAGAAAGTGAACACTGAAGCTTTCTTT
len: 15; j_gene: TRBJ2-1; abundance: NA; d_gene: NA; v_gene: TRBV9; CDR3aa: CASSVDGTLDNEQFF; CDR3nt: TGTGCCAGCAGCGTAGATGGCACCCTAGACAATGAGCAGTTCTTC
len: 11; j_gene: TRBJ1-2; abundance: NA; d_gene: NA; v_gene: TRBV20-1; CDR3aa: CSASSQGGYTF; CDR3nt: TGCAGTGCTAGCAGCCAGGGTGGCTACACCTTC
len: 14; j_gene: TRBJ1-5; abundance: NA; d_gene: TRBD1; v_gene: TRBV19; CDR3aa: CARTGTGTGQPQHF; CDR3nt: TGTGCCAGAACCGGGACAGGGACTGGGCAGCCCCAGCATTTT
len: 13; j_gene: TRBJ2-5; abundance: NA; d_gene: TRBD2; v_gene: TRBV6-5; CDR3aa: CASRPGGQETQYF; CDR3nt: TGTGCCAGCAGGCCGGGGGGGCAAGAGACCCAGTACTTC
len: 15; j_gene: TRBJ2-3; abundance: NA; d_gene: TRBD2; v_gene: TRBV4-2; CDR3aa: CASSQVASGKHTQYF; CDR3nt: TGTGCCAGCAGCCAAGTGGCTAGCGGAAAGCATACGCAGTATTTT
len: 14; j_gene: TRBJ2-1; abundance: medium-sized; d_gene: NA; v_gene: TRBV5-4; CDR3aa: CASSLEWPGDEQFF; CDR3nt: TGTGCCAGCAGCTTGGAGTGGCCGGGGGATGAGCAGTTCTTC
len: 17; j_gene: TRBJ1-6; abundance: NA; d_gene: TRBD1; v_gene: TRBV19; CDR3aa: CASSPTDRGAYNSPLHF; CDR3nt: TGTGCCAGTAGTCCAACGGACAGGGGGGCCTATAATTCACCCCTCCACTTT
len: 15; j_gene: TRBJ2-7; abundance: NA; d_gene: TRBD1; v_gene: TRBV6-1; CDR3aa: CASSEFATGAYEQYF; CDR3nt: TGTGCCAGCAGTGAATTTGCGACAGGGGCCTACGAGCAGTACTTC
len: 15; j_gene: TRBJ2-7; abundance: NA; d_gene: TRBD2; v_gene: TRBV7-3; CDR3aa: CASSQTAGGTYEQYF; CDR3nt: TGTGCCAGCAGCCAAACTGCGGGAGGGACCTACGAGCAGTACTTC
len: 15; j_gene: TRBJ1-5; abundance: NA; d_gene: NA; v_gene: TRBV2; CDR3aa: CASSTGPSGNQPQHF; CDR3nt: TGTGCCAGCAGTACGGGTCCATCTGGCAATCAGCCCCAGCATTTT
len: 15; j_gene: TRBJ1-4; abundance: NA; d_gene: TRBD1; v_gene: TRBV18; CDR3aa: CASSLRTGFNEKLFF; CDR3nt: TGTGCCAGCTCATTACGGACAGGGTTTAATGAAAAACTGTTTTTT
len: 18; j_gene: TRBJ2-6; abundance: NA; d_gene: TRBD1; v_gene: TRBV5-6; CDR3aa: CASSSGQGPISGANVLTF; CDR3nt: TGTGCCAGCAGCTCCGGACAGGGGCCTATATCTGGGGCCAACGTCCTGACTTTC
len: 17; j_gene: TRBJ2-7; abundance: NA; d_gene: TRBD2; v_gene: TRBV19; CDR3aa: CASSVSWTSGSSYEQYF; CDR3nt: TGTGCCAGTAGCGTGTCGTGGACTAGCGGGAGCTCCTACGAGCAGTACTTC
len: 14; j_gene: TRBJ1-5; abundance: NA; d_gene: NA; v_gene: TRBV6-5; CDR3aa: CASSRDYSNQPQHF; CDR3nt: TGTGCCAGCAGCCGGGACTATAGCAATCAGCCCCAGCATTTT
len: 15; j_gene: TRBJ1-2; abundance: NA; d_gene: TRBD1; v_gene: TRBV19; CDR3aa: CASSIEWQGGLGYTF; CDR3nt: TGTGCCAGTAGTATTGAATGGCAGGGGGGCCTCGGCTACACCTTC
len: 14; j_gene: TRBJ2-2; abundance: NA; d_gene: NA; v_gene: TRBV6-5; CDR3aa: CASRPSADTGELFF; CDR3nt: TGTGCCAGCAGACCCAGTGCGGATACCGGGGAGCTGTTTTTT
len: 14; j_gene: TRBJ2-7; abundance: NA; d_gene: NA; v_gene: TRBV5-4; CDR3aa: CASSLAGSNYEQYF; CDR3nt: TGTGCCAGCAGCTTGGCGGGGTCCAACTACGAGCAGTACTTC
len: 19; j_gene: TRBJ1-6; abundance: NA; d_gene: TRBD1; v_gene: TRBV7-6; CDR3aa: CASSLQKGQGNSYNSPLHF; CDR3nt: TGTGCCAGCAGCCTACAGAAGGGACAGGGAAACTCCTATAATTCACCCCTCCACTTT
len: 14; j_gene: TRBJ1-3; abundance: NA; d_gene: NA; v_gene: TRBV30; CDR3aa: CAWISRFPGNTIYF; CDR3nt: TGTGCCTGGATCTCGCGTTTCCCTGGAAACACCATATATTTT
len: 15; j_gene: TRBJ1-4; abundance: NA; d_gene: TRBD1; v_gene: TRBV9; CDR3aa: CASSARDREFEKLFF; CDR3nt: TGTGCCAGCAGCGCGAGGGACAGGGAATTTGAAAAACTGTTTTTT
len: 16; j_gene: TRBJ2-1; abundance: NA; d_gene: TRBD2; v_gene: TRBV29-1; CDR3aa: CSVEDGVSGTYNEQFF; CDR3nt: TGCAGCGTTGAAGATGGCGTTAGCGGGACCTACAATGAGCAGTTCTTC
len: 14; j_gene: TRBJ1-2; abundance: NA; d_gene: TRBD1; v_gene: TRBV6-5; CDR3aa: CASSLSTGRGGYTF; CDR3nt: TGTGCCAGCAGCCTATCGACAGGGCGGGGTGGCTACACCTTC
len: 14; j_gene: TRBJ1-2; abundance: NA; d_gene: NA; v_gene: TRBV18; CDR3aa: CASSPGATNYGYTF; CDR3nt: TGTGCCAGCTCCCCAGGGGCGACTAACTATGGCTACACCTTC
len: 13; j_gene: TRBJ2-1; abundance: NA; d_gene: TRBD2; v_gene: TRBV30; CDR3aa: CAWSRAGLDEQFF; CDR3nt: TGTGCCTGGAGTCGAGCGGGGTTAGATGAGCAGTTCTTC
len: 14; j_gene: TRBJ2-1; abundance: NA; d_gene: NA; v_gene: TRBV29-1; CDR3aa: CSVAGRSSYNEQFF; CDR3nt: TGCAGCGTGGCGGGCAGGTCATCCTACAATGAGCAGTTCTTC
len: 13; j_gene: TRBJ2-7; abundance: NA; d_gene: NA; v_gene: TRBV6-1; CDR3aa: CASSEGAGGEQYF; CDR3nt: TGTGCCAGCAGTGAGGGGGCTGGAGGTGAGCAGTACTTC
len: 15; j_gene: TRBJ2-7; abundance: NA; d_gene: TRBD1; v_gene: TRBV27; CDR3aa: CASSSTQGASHEQYF; CDR3nt: TGTGCCAGCAGTTCGACGCAGGGGGCGTCCCACGAGCAGTACTTC
len: 13; j_gene: TRBJ2-5; abundance: NA; d_gene: NA; v_gene: TRBV28; CDR3aa: CASSLEYQETQYF; CDR3nt: TGTGCCAGCAGTTTGGAGTACCAAGAGACCCAGTACTTC
len: 14; j_gene: TRBJ1-3; abundance: NA; d_gene: TRBD1; v_gene: TRBV29-1; CDR3aa: CSVGTGGGGNTIYF; CDR3nt: TGCAGCGTGGGGACAGGGGGCGGCGGAAACACCATATATTTT
len: 12; j_gene: TRBJ1-2; abundance: NA; d_gene: NA; v_gene: TRBV5-8; CDR3aa: CASSLGRKGYTF; CDR3nt: TGTGCCAGCAGCTTGGGGAGGAAGGGCTACACCTTC
len: 18; j_gene: TRBJ2-3; abundance: NA; d_gene: NA; v_gene: TRBV7-9; CDR3aa: CASSLGQGSISARDTQYF; CDR3nt: TGTGCCAGCAGCTTAGGTCAGGGGAGTATTTCGGCTCGAGATACGCAGTATTTT
len: 17; j_gene: TRBJ2-3; abundance: NA; d_gene: TRBD2; v_gene: TRBV4-2; CDR3aa: CASSPLGSAGPTDTQYF; CDR3nt: TGTGCCAGCAGTCCATTGGGCTCAGCGGGACCCACAGATACGCAGTATTTT
len: 18; j_gene: TRBJ2-1; abundance: NA; d_gene: NA; v_gene: TRBV11-2; CDR3aa: CASSLDGITGLVVNEQFF; CDR3nt: TGTGCCAGCAGCTTAGATGGGATTACAGGGTTAGTTGTCAATGAGCAGTTCTTC
len: 16; j_gene: TRBJ2-5; abundance: NA; d_gene: NA; v_gene: TRBV4-1; CDR3aa: CASSLAWAGGLETQYF; CDR3nt: TGCGCCAGCAGCCTCGCATGGGCAGGTGGGTTGGAGACCCAGTACTTC
len: 16; j_gene: TRBJ2-1; abundance: NA; d_gene: TRBD2; v_gene: TRBV13; CDR3aa: CASSLNARLAIDEQFF; CDR3nt: TGTGCCAGCAGCTTAAACGCGAGACTAGCAATCGATGAGCAGTTCTTC